This T cell receptor (beta chain) was retrieved from a study of human T cells and chemical hapten exposure. General observations from the study: Donors' alopecia may make their immune response differ from healthy people's. The number of TCRs over 1 in 1000 frequency stayed unchanged after DPC.

On this clonotype: Antigen specificity is unknown.

Trimming cost V 10 bases and J 5 bases, with 17 bases left between them. From germline, CDR1 is LNHDA and CDR2 SQIVND (reference sequence). This CDR3 is built from 14 residues. TCRdb used MiXCR to reprocess the RACE reads, holding one entry per CDR3 protein. This sample has some 79,000 distinct CDR3 sequences, with about 10% found just once. Time point in this sample: patch test 3, about 24 weeks after DPC sensitization. Treatment described: therapeutic diphenylcyclopropenone sensitization with weekly scalp DPC. This TCR was sampled from a woman between 45 and 65 years old with alopecia areata. Some clones in this sample may be carry-over from other donors' samples. The V call is TRBV19, the J call TRBJ2-2; tentatively, D is TRBD2 (7 bases). This material consisted of whole blood, taken in connection with sensitization to the hapten diphenylcyclopropenone (DPC). CDR3 nucleotides: TGTGCCACCGAGAGGGGGGGAAAAACCGGGGAGCTGTTTTTT. Its translation is CATERGGKTGELFF. Using reference TRBV19 and TRBJ2-2 for the parts outside the CDR3, the full variable domain is DGGITQSPKYLFRKEGQNVTLSCEQNLNHDAMYWYRQDPGQGLRLIYYSQIVNDFQKGDIAEGYSVSREKKESFPLTVTSAQKNPTAFYLCATERGGKTGELFFGEGSRLTVL.